The rows below give T cell receptor beta chains drawn from one sample of a study of blood T cell repertoires in COVID-19. Profiling relied on immunoSEQ multiplex PCR, and the TCRdb table lists in-frame clones only, not all of them. The sample lists some 200,000 clones; 76% were seen once. Input material: peripheral blood. The receptors come from a woman aged 45-60 years with active or convalescent COVID-19. Both conserved end residues are part of each CDR3. D genes are given only for firm matches. Clone size is stated in some rows and not others, as once, few, many or a class when expanded.

j_call v_call d_call clone_size cdr3_aa cdr3_nt
TRBJ2-5 TRBV5-1 TRBD1 . CASSLGTGIQETQYF TGCGCCAGCAGCCTAGGGACAGGGATTCAAGAGACCCAGTACTTC
TRBJ1-1 TRBV28 . . CATGGETEAFF TGTGCCACGGGGGGGGAAACTGAAGCTTTCTTT
TRBJ2-5 TRBV5-6 TRBD2 . CASSGSGGAGETQYF TGTGCCAGCAGCGGTAGCGGGGGGGCGGGGGAGACCCAGTACTTC
TRBJ1-2 TRBV19 . few CASTPPLNRAYGYTF TGTGCCAGTACCCCACCCCTCAATCGCGCCTATGGCTACACCTTC
TRBJ1-6 TRBV7-3 . . CASSLYGSSYNSPLHF TGTGCCAGCAGCTTATACGGGAGCTCCTATAATTCACCCCTCCACTTT
TRBJ2-5 TRBV7-3 TRBD1 . CASSRSEDRGQETQYF TGTGCCAGCAGCCGATCCGAGGACAGGGGGCAAGAGACCCAGTACTTC
TRBJ1-2 TRBV28 TRBD1 . CASISGGGYTF TGTGCCAGCATCTCAGGGGGTGGCTACACCTTC
TRBJ1-1 TRBV9 . few CASSVDPRLGTEAFF TGTGCCAGCAGCGTAGATCCCAGACTGGGCACTGAAGCTTTCTTT
TRBJ1-3 TRBV4-3 . . CASSQDTPRAGYTIYF TGCGCCAGCAGCCAAGATACCCCCAGGGCCGGATACACCATATATTTT
TRBJ1-1 TRBV28 . . CASSSGGLDTEAFF TGTGCCAGCAGTTCTGGAGGGTTGGACACTGAAGCTTTCTTT
TRBJ1-4 TRBV18 . . CASSPAGVNEKLFF TGTGCCAGCTCACCGGCGGGGGTTAATGAAAAACTGTTTTTT
TRBJ1-1 TRBV5-1 . many CASSLAAGAMNTEAFF TGCGCCAGCAGCTTGGCGGCAGGGGCCATGAACACTGAAGCTTTCTTT
TRBJ1-1 TRBV7-9 . . CATSGGNTEAFF TGTGCCACTTCCGGGGGGAACACTGAAGCTTTCTTT
TRBJ2-1 TRBV12-3/TRBV12-4 . few CASSSQNEQFF TGTGCCAGCAGTTCGCAGAATGAGCAGTTCTTC
TRBJ1-6 TRBV7-9 . few CASSPGVDGSPLHF TGTGCCAGCAGCCCCGGGGTCGACGGGTCACCCCTCCACTTT
TRBJ1-1 TRBV9 TRBD1 . CASSVVSMGQRMNTEAFF TGTGCCAGCAGCGTAGTATCTATGGGACAGAGGATGAACACTGAAGCTTTCTTT
TRBJ2-1 TRBV28 . . CASSLQSDNEQFF TGTGCCAGCAGTTTACAATCGGACAATGAGCAGTTCTTC
TRBJ2-7 TRBV6-5 . . CASRGSSYEQYF TGTGCCAGCAGGGGCAGCTCCTACGAGCAGTACTTC
TRBJ2-7 TRBV7-9 . . CASSWTAYEQYF TGTGCCAGCAGCTGGACAGCTTACGAGCAGTACTTC
TRBJ2-1 TRBV5-5 TRBD1 once CASSQTGDLSYNEQFF TGTGCCAGCAGCCAAACAGGGGACCTTTCCTACAATGAGCAGTTCTTC
TRBJ1-5 TRBV18 . once CASSPSLGEPQHF TGTGCCAGCTCACCTTCATTAGGGGAGCCCCAGCATTTT
TRBJ2-5 TRBV7-9 TRBD1 . CASSTGQGARETQYF TGTGCCAGCAGCACTGGACAGGGGGCCAGAGAGACCCAGTACTTC
TRBJ1-2 TRBV30 . . CAWRPSLGGYTF TGTGCCTGGAGGCCCTCCCTCGGTGGCTACACCTTC
TRBJ2-1 TRBV6-5 TRBD1 . CASSLRDSYNEQFF TGTGCCAGCAGTCTCCGGGACAGCTACAATGAGCAGTTCTTC
TRBJ2-2 TRBV5-1 . . CASSLGAVNTGELFF TGCGCCAGCAGCTTGGGCGCGGTTAACACCGGGGAGCTGTTTTTT
TRBJ2-7 TRBV19 . . CASSIGAGTYEQYF TGTGCCAGTAGTATTGGGGCGGGGACCTACGAGCAGTACTTC
TRBJ2-1 TRBV7-2 TRBD2 . CASSPTTSGWGEQFF TGTGCCAGCAGCCCTACGACTAGCGGGTGGGGTGAGCAGTTCTTC
TRBJ1-5 TRBV27 . . CASSLSRVQPQHF TGTGCCAGCAGTTTGTCCAGGGTACAGCCCCAGCATTTT
TRBJ1-2 TRBV7-8 TRBD1 . CASSLGDRVYGYTF TGTGCCAGCAGCTTGGGAGACAGGGTCTATGGCTACACCTTC
TRBJ1-2 TRBV2 . . CASSEAMQVTNYGYTF TGTGCCAGCAGTGAAGCGATGCAGGTTACTAACTATGGCTACACCTTC
TRBJ1-2 TRBV19 . few CASSPRDTLNYGYTF TGTGCCAGTAGCCCACGGGACACACTTAACTATGGCTACACCTTC
TRBJ2-2 TRBV27 TRBD2 few CASSPVAGAIGELFF TGTGCCAGCAGTCCGGTAGCGGGAGCGATCGGGGAGCTGTTTTTT
TRBJ2-7 TRBV30 TRBD2 . CALFTGTSGTYEQYF TGTGCCTTGTTCACCGGGACTAGCGGGACCTACGAGCAGTACTTC
TRBJ2-1 TRBV13 TRBD2 . CASSRGLAVYNEQFF TGTGCCAGCAGCAGGGGACTAGCGGTCTACAATGAGCAGTTCTTC
TRBJ2-5 TRBV4-3 . . CASSQDSRYQETQYF TGCGCCAGCAGCCAAGATTCACGGTACCAAGAGACCCAGTACTTC
TRBJ1-1 TRBV19 . . CASSPRTGNTEAFF TGTGCCAGTAGTCCCCGGACTGGGAACACTGAAGCTTTCTTT
TRBJ2-1 TRBV29-1 TRBD2 . CSPLGGGANEQFF TGCAGCCCCCTCGGCGGGGGGGCCAATGAGCAGTTCTTC
TRBJ2-7 TRBV7-8 TRBD2 . CASSSGTSGSTISYEQYF TGTGCCAGCAGCTCCGGGACTAGCGGGTCCACTATCTCCTACGAGCAGTACTTC
TRBJ2-2 TRBV7-8 TRBD2 . CASSLVTSGRTNTGELFF TGTGCCAGCAGCTTAGTGACTAGCGGGAGGACGAACACCGGGGAGCTGTTTTTT
TRBJ1-6 TRBV27 TRBD1 . CASSTIQGEDNSPLHF TGTGCCAGCAGTACCATACAGGGGGAGGATAATTCACCCCTCCACTTT
TRBJ2-3 TRBV6-5 . . CASSGGASTDTQYF TGTGCCAGCTCCGGCGGGGCTAGCACAGATACGCAGTATTTT
TRBJ2-1 TRBV30 . . CAWSVRQDYNEQFF TGTGCCTGGAGTGTACGCCAGGACTACAATGAGCAGTTCTTC
TRBJ1-2 TRBV19 TRBD1 . CASKPEDRGRYGYTF TGTGCCAGCAAACCCGAAGACAGGGGGCGGTATGGCTACACCTTC
TRBJ1-2 TRBV9 TRBD1 . CASSVEGFRAADRGPTNGYTF TGTGCCAGCAGCGTAGAAGGCTTTAGGGCAGCGGACAGGGGGCCGACTAACGGCTACACCTTC
TRBJ2-2 TRBV20-1 TRBD1 . CSAGGTVGSGELFF TGCAGTGCTGGTGGGACAGTTGGCTCCGGGGAGCTGTTTTTT
TRBJ1-3 TRBV7-9 TRBD1 . CASSSGTGFLGAGGNTIYF TGTGCCAGCAGTTCCGGGACAGGGTTCTTAGGAGCAGGTGGAAACACCATATATTTT
TRBJ1-1 TRBV10-3 . . CAISDPGQKETEAFF TGTGCCATCAGCGACCCGGGACAAAAAGAGACTGAAGCTTTCTTT
TRBJ2-5 TRBV7-2 . . CASSPSSVGGETQYF TGTGCCAGCAGCCCCTCAAGTGTGGGCGGGGAGACCCAGTACTTC